The clone carrying this T cell receptor beta chain was seen ten or more times. The sample belongs to a study of human T cells and chemical hapten exposure. Study-wide background: During the approximately 25-week study period, patients had diphenylcyclopropenone applied to the scalp every week. Minor pooled library volume differences mainly drove per-sample TCR yield variation. DPC 0.01% went on the upper back by patch test, with reading at 6 days.

Specified time point: patch test 2, 6 weeks after DPC sensitization. As for treatment: therapeutic diphenylcyclopropenone sensitization with weekly scalp DPC. In every case, blood was obtained before the patch test was applied. In TCRdb, the RACE reads were re-called with MiXCR into one record per CDR3 protein. Of some 71,000 distinct CDR3 sequences detected, about 9.4% appear once; the ten largest clones hold about 6.6%. The starting material was whole blood, obtained in connection with sensitization to the hapten diphenylcyclopropenone (DPC). The TCR sequence derives from a woman aged 50 to 60 with alopecia areata. Some clones in this sample may be carry-over from other donors' samples.

The CDR3 DNA reads as TGCAGTGCTAGGAATCCAGGACTAGCGGGCGGAGATACGCAGTATTTT. Its translation is CSARNPGLAGGDTQYF. This chain joins TRBV20-1 and TRBJ2-3; TRBD2 matches 11 bases. CDR3 length: 16 amino acids. Looked up from germline, CDR1 is DFQATT and CDR2 is SNEGSKA (reference sequence). V lost 3 bases and J lost 5; bases outside the gene matches: 10.